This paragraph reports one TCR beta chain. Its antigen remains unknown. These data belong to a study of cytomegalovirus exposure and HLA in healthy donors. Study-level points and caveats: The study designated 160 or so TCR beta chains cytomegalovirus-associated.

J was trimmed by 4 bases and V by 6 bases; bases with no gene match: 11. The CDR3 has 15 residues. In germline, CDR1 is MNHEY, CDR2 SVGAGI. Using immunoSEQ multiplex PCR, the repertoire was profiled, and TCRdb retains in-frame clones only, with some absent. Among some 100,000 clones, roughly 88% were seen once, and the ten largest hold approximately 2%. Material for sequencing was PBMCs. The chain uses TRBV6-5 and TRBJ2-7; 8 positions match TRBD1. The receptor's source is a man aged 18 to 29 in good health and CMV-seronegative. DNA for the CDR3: TGTGCCAGCAGGATAGCAGGGGGCACAGGATACGAGCAGTACTTC. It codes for CASRIAGGTGYEQYF.